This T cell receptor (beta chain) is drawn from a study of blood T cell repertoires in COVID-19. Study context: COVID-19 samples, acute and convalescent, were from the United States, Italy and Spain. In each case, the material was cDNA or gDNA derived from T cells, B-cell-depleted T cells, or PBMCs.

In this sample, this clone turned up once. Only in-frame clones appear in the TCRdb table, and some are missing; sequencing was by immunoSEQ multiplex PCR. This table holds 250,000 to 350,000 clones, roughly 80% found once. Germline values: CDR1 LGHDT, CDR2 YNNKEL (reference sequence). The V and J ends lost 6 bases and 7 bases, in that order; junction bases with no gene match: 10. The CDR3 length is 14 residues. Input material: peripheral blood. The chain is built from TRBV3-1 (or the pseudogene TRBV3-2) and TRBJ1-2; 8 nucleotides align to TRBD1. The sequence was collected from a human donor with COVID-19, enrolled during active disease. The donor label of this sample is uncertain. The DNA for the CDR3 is TGTGCCAGCAGGCTCCAGGGGGCGGCGGGTGGCTACACCTTC. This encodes CASRLQGAAGGYTF.